This T cell receptor beta chain was retrieved from a study of identical twins. Via MiXCR, TCRdb re-called the 5' RACE reads, giving one row per CDR3 protein. The data show about 190,000 distinct CDR3 sequences, more than 15% seen once. Germline lookup yields CDR1 SGHRS and CDR2 YFSETQ. This CDR3 spans 15 amino acids. V gave up 5 bases and J gave up 0 bases; unmatched junction bases: 6. These data were also filed under a second study, of T cells expressing NK-cell markers.

The rearrangement uses TRBV5-1 and TRBJ2-5; 8 positions agree with TRBD2. This receptor was obtained from a young woman in good health. Sequenced input: CD8+ T cells sorted from blood. The CDR3: CASSPTGGYQETQYF. The CDR3 DNA follows: TGCGCCAGCAGTCCCACGGGGGGGTACCAAGAGACCCAGTACTTC.